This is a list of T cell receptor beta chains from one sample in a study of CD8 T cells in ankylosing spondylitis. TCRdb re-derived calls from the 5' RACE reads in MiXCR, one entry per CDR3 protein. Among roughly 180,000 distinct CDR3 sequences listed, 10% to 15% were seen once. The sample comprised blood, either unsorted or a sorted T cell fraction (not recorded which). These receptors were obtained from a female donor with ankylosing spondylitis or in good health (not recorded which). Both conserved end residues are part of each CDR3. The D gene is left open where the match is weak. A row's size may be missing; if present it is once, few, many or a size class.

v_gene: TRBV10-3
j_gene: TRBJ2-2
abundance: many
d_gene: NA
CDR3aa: CANSPGPNTGELFF
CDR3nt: TGTGCCAACAGCCCCGGGCCCAACACCGGGGAGCTGTTTTTT

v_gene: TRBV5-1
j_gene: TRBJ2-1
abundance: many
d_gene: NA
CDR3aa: CASSLGGGEQFF
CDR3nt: TGCGCCAGCAGCTTGGGAGGGGGAGAGCAGTTCTTC

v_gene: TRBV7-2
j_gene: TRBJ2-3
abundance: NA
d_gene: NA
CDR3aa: CASSFRTGAPDTQYF
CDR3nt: TGTGCCAGCAGCTTCCGAACGGGAGCGCCAGATACGCAGTATTTT

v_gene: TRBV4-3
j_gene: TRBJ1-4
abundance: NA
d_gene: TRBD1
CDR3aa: CASSYGTGSEKLFF
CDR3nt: TGCGCCAGCAGCTACGGGACAGGGAGTGAAAAACTGTTTTTT

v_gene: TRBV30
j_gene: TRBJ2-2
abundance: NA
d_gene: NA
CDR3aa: CAWSRKGMNTGELFF
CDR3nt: TGTGCCTGGAGCCGAAAAGGAATGAACACCGGGGAGCTGTTTTTT

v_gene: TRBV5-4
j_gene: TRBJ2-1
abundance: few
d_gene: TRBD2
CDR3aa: CASSLEGLLNNEQFF
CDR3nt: TGTGCCAGCAGCTTGGAGGGACTACTGAACAATGAGCAGTTCTTC

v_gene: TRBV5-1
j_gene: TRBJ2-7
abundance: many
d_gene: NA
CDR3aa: CASRLDEITSYEQYF
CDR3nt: TGCGCCAGCAGATTAGACGAGATTACATCCTACGAGCAGTACTTC

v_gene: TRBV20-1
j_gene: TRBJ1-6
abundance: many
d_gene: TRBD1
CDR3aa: CSARTGQNNSPLHF
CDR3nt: TGCAGTGCACGGACAGGACAAAATAATTCACCCCTCCACTTT

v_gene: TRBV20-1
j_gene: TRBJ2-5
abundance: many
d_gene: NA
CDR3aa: CSADRLRETQYF
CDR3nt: TGCAGTGCCGACAGATTGAGGGAGACCCAGTACTTC

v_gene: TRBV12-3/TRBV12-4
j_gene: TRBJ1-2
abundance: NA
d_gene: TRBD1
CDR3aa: CASSFRLTGVVVYGYTF
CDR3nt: TGTGCCAGCAGTTTTCGTCTTACAGGGGTAGTAGTCTATGGCTACACCTTC

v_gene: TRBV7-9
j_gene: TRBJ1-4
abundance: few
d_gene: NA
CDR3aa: CASSPQGEKLFF
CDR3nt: TGTGCCAGCAGCCCGCAGGGTGAAAAACTGTTTTTT

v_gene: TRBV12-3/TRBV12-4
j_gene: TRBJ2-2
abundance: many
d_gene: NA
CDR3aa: CASTETLAPGELFF
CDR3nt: TGTGCCAGCACCGAAACACTAGCACCGGGGGAGCTGTTTTTT

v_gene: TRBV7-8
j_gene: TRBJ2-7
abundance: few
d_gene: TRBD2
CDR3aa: CASSLGASGVYEQYF
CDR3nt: TGTGCCAGCAGCTTAGGGGCTAGCGGAGTCTACGAGCAGTACTTC

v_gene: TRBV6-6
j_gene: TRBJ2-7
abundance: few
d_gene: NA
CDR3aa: CASSYGHNYEQYF
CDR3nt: TGTGCCAGCAGTTACGGGCACAACTACGAGCAGTACTTC

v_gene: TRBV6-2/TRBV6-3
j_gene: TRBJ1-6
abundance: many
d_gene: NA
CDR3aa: CASTVHSPLHF
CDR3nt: TGTGCCAGCACCGTCCATTCACCCCTCCACTTT

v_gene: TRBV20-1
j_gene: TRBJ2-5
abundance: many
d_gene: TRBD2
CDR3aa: CSASGRLAGIETQYF
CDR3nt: TGCAGTGCTAGCGGTCGACTAGCGGGAATAGAGACCCAGTACTTC

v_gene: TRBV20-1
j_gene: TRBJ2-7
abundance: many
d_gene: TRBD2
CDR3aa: CSAMTSGLEQYF
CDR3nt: TGCAGTGCAATGACTAGCGGACTCGAGCAGTACTTC

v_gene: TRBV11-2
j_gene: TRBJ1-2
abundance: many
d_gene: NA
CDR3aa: CASSLMDGKHGYTF
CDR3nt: TGTGCCAGCAGCTTGATGGATGGGAAGCATGGCTACACCTTC

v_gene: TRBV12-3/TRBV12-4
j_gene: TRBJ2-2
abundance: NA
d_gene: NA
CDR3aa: CASSFKSGPGELFF
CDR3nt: TGTGCCAGCAGTTTTAAAAGCGGACCCGGGGAGCTGTTTTTT

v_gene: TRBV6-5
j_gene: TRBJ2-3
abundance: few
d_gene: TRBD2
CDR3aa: CASSYTWTSGDTQYF
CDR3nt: TGTGCCAGCAGTTACACTTGGACTAGCGGTGATACGCAGTATTTT

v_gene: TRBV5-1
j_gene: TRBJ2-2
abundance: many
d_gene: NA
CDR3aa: CASSLGAGFTGELFF
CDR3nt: TGCGCCAGCAGCTTGGGCGCAGGGTTCACCGGGGAGCTGTTTTTT

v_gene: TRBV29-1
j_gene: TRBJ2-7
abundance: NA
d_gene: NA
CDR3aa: CSVGETSYEQYF
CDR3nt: TGCAGCGTTGGGGAGACTAGTTACGAGCAGTACTTC

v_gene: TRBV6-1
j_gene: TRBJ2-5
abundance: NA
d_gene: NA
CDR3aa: CASSDSSETQYF
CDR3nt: TGTGCCAGCAGTGATTCCAGCGAGACCCAGTACTTC

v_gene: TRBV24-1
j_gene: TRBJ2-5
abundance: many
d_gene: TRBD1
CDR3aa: CATSSAGTGQETQYF
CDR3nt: TGTGCCACCAGTTCTGCCGGGACAGGCCAAGAGACCCAGTACTTC

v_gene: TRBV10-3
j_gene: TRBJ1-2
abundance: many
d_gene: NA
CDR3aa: CAISGLRQYGYTF
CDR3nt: TGTGCCATCAGTGGTCTGAGACAGTATGGCTACACCTTC

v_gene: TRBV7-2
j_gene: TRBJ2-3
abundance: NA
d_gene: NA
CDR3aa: CASSFSHTDTQYF
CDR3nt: TGTGCCAGCAGCTTCTCACACACAGATACGCAGTATTTT

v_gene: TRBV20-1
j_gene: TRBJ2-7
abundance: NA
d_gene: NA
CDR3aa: CSASHGGSYEQYF
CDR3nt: TGCAGTGCTAGTCACGGGGGCTCCTACGAGCAGTACTTC

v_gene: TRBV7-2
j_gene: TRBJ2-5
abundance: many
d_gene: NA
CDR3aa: CASSLTRMETQYF
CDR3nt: TGTGCCAGCAGCTTAACCCGTATGGAGACCCAGTACTTC